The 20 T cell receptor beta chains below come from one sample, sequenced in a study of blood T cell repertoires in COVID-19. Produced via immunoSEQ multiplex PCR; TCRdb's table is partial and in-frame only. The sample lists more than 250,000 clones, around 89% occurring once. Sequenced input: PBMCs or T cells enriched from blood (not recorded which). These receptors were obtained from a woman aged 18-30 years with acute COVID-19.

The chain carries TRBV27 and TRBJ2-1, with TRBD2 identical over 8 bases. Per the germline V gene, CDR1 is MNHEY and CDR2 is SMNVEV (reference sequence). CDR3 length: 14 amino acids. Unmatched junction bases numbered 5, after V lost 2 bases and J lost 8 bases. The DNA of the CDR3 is TGTGCCAGCAGTTTAGTAACTAGCGGCTATGAGCAGTTCTTC. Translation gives CASSLVTSGYEQFF.

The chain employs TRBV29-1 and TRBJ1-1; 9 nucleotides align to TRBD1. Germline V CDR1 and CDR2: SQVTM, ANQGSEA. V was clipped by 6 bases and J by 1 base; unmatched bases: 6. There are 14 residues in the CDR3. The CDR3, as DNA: TGCAGCGTGAGACAGGGGGAGGGGAACACTGAAGCTTTCTTT. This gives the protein CSVRQGEGNTEAFF.

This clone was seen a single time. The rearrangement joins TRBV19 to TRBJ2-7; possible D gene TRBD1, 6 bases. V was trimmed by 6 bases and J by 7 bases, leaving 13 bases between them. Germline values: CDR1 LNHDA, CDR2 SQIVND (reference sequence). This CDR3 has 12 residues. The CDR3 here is CASSLRGGEQYF. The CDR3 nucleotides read TGTGCCAGTAGCCTCAGGGGTGGAGAGCAGTACTTC.

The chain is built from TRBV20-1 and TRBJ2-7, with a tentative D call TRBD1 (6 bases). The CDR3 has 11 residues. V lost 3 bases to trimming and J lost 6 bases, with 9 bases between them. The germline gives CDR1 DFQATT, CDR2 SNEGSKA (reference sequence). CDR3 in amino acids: CSARTGFEQYF. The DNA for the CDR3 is TGCAGTGCTAGGACAGGATTCGAGCAGTACTTC.

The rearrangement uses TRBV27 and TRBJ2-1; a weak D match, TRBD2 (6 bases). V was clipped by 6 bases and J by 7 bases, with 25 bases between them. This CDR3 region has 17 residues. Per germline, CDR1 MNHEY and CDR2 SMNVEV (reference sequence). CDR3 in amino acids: CASSPLSSGKKLNEQFF. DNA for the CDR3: TGTGCCAGCAGCCCACTTAGTAGCGGTAAAAAGCTGAATGAGCAGTTCTTC.

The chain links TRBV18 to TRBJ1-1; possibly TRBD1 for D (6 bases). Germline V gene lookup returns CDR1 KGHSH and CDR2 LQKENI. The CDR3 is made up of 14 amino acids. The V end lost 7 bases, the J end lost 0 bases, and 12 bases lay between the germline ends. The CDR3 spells CASLGDRLNTEAFF. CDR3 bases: TGTGCCAGCTTGGGAGACAGGTTGAACACTGAAGCTTTCTTT.

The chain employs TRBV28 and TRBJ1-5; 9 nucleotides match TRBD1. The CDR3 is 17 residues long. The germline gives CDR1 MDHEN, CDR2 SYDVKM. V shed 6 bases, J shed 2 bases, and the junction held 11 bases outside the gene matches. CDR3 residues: CASRPDHRGLGNQPQHF. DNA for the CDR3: TGTGCCAGCAGACCAGACCACAGGGGGCTTGGCAATCAGCCCCAGCATTTT.

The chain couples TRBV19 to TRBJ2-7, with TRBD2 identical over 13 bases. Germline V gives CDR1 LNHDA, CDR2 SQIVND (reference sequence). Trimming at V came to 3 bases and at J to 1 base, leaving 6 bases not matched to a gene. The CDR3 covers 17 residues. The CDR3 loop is CASSIPGLAGSSYEQYF. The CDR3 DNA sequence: TGTGCCAGTAGTATTCCGGGACTAGCGGGATCGTCCTACGAGCAGTACTTC.

CDR3 loop: CASVGLAGVTGTGELFF. Here the CDR3 DNA reads TGTGCCAGCGTGGGACTAGCGGGAGTGACAGGCACCGGGGAGCTGTTTTTT. The chain carries TRBV3-1 (or the pseudogene TRBV3-2) and TRBJ2-2; TRBD2 matches at 14 bases. V was pared by 8 bases and J by 4 bases, with 9 bases of the junction left unmatched. The CDR3 is 17 amino acids. Germline CDR1 reads LGHDT; CDR2 reads YNNKEL (reference sequence).

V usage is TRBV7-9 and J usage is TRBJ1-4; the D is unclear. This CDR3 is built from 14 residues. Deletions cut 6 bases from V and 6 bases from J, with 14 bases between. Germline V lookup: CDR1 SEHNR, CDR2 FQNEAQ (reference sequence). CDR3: CASRSGRADEKLFF. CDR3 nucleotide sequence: TGTGCCAGCAGATCGGGGAGGGCGGATGAAAAACTGTTTTTT.

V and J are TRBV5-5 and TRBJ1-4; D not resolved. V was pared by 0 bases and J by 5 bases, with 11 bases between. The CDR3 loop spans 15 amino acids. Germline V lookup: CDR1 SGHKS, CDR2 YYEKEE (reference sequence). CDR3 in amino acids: CASSLGQTSNEKLFF. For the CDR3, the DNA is TGTGCCAGCAGCTTGGGGCAGACTTCAAATGAAAAACTGTTTTTT.

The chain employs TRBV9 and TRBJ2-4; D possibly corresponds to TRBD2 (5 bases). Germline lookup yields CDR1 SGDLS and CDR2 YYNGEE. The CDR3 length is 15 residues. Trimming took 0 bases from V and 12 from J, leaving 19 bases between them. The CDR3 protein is CASSVDESSSGGQYF. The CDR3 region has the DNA TGTGCCAGCAGCGTAGACGAGTCTAGCAGTGGAGGTCAGTACTTC.

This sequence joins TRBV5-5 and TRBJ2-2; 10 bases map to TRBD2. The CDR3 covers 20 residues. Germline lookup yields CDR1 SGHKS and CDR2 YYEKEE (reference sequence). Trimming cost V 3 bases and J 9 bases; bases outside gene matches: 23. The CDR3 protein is CASSSPGGSYLAGAFRELFF. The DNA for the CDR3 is TGTGCCAGCAGCTCCCCCGGTGGTTCCTATCTAGCGGGAGCCTTTAGGGAGCTGTTTTTT.

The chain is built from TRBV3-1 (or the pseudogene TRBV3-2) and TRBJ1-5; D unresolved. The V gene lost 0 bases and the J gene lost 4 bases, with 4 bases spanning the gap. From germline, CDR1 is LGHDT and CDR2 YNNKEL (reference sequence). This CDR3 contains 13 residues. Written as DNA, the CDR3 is TGTGCCAGCAGCCAAGACAGAAATCAGCCCCAGCATTTT. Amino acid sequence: CASSQDRNQPQHF.

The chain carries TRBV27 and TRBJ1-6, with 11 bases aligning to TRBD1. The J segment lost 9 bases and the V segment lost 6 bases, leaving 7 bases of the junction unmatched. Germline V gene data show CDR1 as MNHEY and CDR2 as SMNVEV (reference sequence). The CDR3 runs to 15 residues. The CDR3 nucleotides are TGTGCCAGCAGGGGCCTGGGACAGGGGGGTTCACCCCTCCACTTT. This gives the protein CASRGLGQGGSPLHF.

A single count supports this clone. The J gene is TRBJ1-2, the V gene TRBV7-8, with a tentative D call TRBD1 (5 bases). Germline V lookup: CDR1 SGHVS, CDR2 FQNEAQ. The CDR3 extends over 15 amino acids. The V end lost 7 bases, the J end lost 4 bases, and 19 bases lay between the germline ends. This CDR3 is CASTPTPGDLYGYTF. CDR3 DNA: TGTGCCAGCACTCCAACGCCGGGGGACCTCTATGGCTACACCTTC.

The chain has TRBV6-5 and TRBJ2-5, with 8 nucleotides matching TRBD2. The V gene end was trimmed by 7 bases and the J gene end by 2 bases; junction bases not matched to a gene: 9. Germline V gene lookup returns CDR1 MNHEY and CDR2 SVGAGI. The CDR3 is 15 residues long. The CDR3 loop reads CASTPWSGGQETQYF. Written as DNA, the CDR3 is TGTGCCAGCACTCCCTGGTCGGGGGGGCAAGAGACCCAGTACTTC.

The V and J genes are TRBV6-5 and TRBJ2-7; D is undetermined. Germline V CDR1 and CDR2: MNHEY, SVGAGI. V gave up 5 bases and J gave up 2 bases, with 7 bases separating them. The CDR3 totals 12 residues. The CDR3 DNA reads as TGTGCCAGCAGTCGGGTGGCCTACGAGCAGTACTTC. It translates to CASSRVAYEQYF.

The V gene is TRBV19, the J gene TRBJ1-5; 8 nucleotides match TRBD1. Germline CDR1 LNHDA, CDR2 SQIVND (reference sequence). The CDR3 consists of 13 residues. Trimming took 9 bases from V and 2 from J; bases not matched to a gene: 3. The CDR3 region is CASGQGGNQPQHF. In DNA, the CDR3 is TGTGCCAGCGGACAGGGCGGCAATCAGCCCCAGCATTTT.

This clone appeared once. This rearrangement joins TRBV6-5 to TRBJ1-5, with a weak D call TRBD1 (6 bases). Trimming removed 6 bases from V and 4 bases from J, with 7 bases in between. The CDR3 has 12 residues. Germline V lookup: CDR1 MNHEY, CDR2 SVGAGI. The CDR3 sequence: CASRTGNQPQHF. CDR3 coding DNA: TGTGCCAGCAGAACAGGGAATCAGCCCCAGCATTTT.